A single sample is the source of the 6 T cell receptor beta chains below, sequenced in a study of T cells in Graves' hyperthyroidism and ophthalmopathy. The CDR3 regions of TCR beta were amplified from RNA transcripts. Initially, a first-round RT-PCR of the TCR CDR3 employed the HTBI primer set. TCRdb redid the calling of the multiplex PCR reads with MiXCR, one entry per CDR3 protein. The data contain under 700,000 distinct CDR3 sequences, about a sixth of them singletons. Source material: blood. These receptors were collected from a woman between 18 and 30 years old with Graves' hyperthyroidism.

The CDR3 DNA is TGCGCCAGCAGCCAAGGTTTGGGGGGCGAGCAGTACTTC. It yields the protein CASSQGLGGEQYF. The J gene is TRBJ2-7, the V gene TRBV4-1; tentative D call: TRBD2 (6 bases). The CDR3 is 13 residues long. Germline V gene data show CDR1 as MGHRA and CDR2 as YSYEKL. V was clipped by 1 base and J by 6 bases, with 10 bases between them.

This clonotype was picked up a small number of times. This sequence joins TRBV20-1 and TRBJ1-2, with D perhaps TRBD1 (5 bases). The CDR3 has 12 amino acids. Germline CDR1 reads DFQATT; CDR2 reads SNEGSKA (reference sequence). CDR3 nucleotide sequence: TGCAGCGCCGGGGCTTATAACTATGGCTACACCTTC. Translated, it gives CSAGAYNYGYTF.

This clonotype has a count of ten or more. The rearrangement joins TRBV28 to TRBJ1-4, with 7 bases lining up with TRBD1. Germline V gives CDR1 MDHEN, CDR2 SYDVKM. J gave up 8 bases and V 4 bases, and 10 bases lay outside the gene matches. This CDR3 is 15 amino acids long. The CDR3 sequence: CASSSRQGGREKLFF. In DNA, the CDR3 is TGTGCCAGCAGTTCCCGACAGGGAGGGCGGGAAAAACTGTTTTTT.

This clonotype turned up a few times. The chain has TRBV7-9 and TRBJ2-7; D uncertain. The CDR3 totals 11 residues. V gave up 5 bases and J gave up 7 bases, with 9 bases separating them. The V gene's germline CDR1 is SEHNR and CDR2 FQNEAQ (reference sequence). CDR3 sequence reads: CASSRTREQYF. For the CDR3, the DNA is TGTGCCAGCAGCCGGACGCGGGAGCAGTACTTC.

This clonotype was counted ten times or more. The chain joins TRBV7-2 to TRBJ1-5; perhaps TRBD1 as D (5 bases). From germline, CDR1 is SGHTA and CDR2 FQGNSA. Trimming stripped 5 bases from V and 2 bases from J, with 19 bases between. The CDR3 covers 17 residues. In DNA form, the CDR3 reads TGTGCCAGCAGCAGAATGGGGGAGCAAGGAGGCAATCAGCCCCAGCATTTT. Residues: CASSRMGEQGGNQPQHF.

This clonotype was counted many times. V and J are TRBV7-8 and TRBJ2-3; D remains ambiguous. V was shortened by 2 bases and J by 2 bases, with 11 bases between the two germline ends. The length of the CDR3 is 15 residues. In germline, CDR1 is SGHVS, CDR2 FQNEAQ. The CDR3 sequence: CASSLKRSFTDTQYF. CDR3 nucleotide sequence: TGTGCCAGCAGCTTAAAAAGGTCGTTCACAGATACGCAGTATTTT. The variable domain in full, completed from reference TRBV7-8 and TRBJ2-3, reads GAGVSQSPRYKVAKRGQDVALRCDPISGHVSLFWYQQALGQGPEFLTYFQNEAQLDKSGLPSDRFFAERPEGSVSTLKIQRTQQEDSAVYLCASSLKRSFTDTQYFGPGTRLTVL.